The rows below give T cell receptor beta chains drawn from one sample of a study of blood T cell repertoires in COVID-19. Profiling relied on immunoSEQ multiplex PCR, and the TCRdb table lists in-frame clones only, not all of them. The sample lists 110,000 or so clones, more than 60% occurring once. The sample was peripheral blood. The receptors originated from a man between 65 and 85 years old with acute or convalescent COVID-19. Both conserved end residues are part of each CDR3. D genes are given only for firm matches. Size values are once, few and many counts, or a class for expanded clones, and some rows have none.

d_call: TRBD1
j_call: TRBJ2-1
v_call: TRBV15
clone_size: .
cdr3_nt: TGTGCCACCAGCAGACAGGGGGCTTCCTACAATGAGCAGTTCTTC
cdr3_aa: CATSRQGASYNEQFF

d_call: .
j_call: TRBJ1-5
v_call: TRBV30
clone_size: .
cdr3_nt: TGTGCCTGGGACAATACAGCGGGGGATCAGCCCCAGCATTTT
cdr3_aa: CAWDNTAGDQPQHF

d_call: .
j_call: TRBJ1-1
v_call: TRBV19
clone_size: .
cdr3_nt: TGTGCCAGTAGTAGAATTCCTCAGGGTACTGAAGCTTTCTTT
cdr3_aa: CASSRIPQGTEAFF

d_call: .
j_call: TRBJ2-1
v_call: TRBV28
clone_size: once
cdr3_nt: TGTGCCAGCCGGGGGACTCGTCTTGGGGTACTTAATGAGCAGTTCTTC
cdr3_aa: CASRGTRLGVLNEQFF

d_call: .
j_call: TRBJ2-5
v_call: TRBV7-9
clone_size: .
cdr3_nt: TGTGCCAGCAGCGGCGGGTCTCCGGAGACCCAGTACTTC
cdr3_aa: CASSGGSPETQYF

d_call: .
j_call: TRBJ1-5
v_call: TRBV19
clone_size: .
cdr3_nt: TGTGCCAGTAGTATTTGGGGAGGTCAGCCCCAGCATTTT
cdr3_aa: CASSIWGGQPQHF

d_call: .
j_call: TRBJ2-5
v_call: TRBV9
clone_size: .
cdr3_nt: TGTGCCAGCAGCGTGAGAGGGCTCGACCAAGAGACCCAGTACTTC
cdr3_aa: CASSVRGLDQETQYF

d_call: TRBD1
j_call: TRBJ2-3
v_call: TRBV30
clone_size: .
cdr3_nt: TGTGCCTGGAGTCGTGGACAGGGTGAATCAGATACGCAGTATTTT
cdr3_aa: CAWSRGQGESDTQYF

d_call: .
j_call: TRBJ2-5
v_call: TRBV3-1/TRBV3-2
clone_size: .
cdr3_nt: TGTGCCAGCAGCCGAGTGGGGATAGGGGAAGAGACCCAGTACTTC
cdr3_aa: CASSRVGIGEETQYF

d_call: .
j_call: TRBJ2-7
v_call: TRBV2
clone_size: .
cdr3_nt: TGTGCCAGCGTGTTAGCAGTCGCCTACGAGCAGTACTTC
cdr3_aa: CASVLAVAYEQYF

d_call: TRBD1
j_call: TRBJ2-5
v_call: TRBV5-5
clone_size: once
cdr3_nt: TGTGCCAGCAGCCGGACAGGGTTGGAGACCCAGTACTTC
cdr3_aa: CASSRTGLETQYF

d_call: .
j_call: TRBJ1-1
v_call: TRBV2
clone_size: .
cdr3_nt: TGTGCCAGTCTTCCCCGTGACAGGTTGACTGAAGCTTTCTTT
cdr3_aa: CASLPRDRLTEAFF

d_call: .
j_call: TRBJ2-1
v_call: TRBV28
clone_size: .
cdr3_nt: TGTGCCAGCACCCCCCCCGGGGGAGCGTCCTACAATGAGCAGTTCTTC
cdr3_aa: CASTPPGGASYNEQFF

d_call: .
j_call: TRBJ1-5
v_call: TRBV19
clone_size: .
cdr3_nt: TGTGCCAGTAGTTGGACAGCCGTTAGCAATCAGCCCCAGCATTTT
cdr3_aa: CASSWTAVSNQPQHF

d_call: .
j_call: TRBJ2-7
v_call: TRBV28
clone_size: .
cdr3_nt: TGTGCCAGCAGTAAGAGTTACGAGCAGTACTTC
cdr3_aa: CASSKSYEQYF

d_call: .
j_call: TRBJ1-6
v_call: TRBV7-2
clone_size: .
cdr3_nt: TGTGCCAGCAGGATACAGGAAGATAATTCACCCCTCCACTTT
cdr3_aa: CASRIQEDNSPLHF

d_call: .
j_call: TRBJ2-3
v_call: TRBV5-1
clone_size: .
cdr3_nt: TGCGCCAGCAGCTTACGGGGAAGTATAGATACGCAGTATTTT
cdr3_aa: CASSLRGSIDTQYF

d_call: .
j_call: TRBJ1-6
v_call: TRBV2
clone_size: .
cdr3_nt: TGTGCCAGCAGTGAAAACAGGGCGCCTTCTGGTTCACCCCTCCACTTT
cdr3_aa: CASSENRAPSGSPLHF

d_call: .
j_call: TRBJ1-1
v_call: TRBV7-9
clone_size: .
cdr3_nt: TGTGCCAGCAGCCCCTCAGGGTTGGACACTGAAGCTTTCTTT
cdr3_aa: CASSPSGLDTEAFF

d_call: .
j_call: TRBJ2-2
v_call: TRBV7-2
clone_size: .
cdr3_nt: TGTGCCAGCAGCTTAATTCCGGGGGCGAACACCGGGGAGCTGTTTTTT
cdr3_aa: CASSLIPGANTGELFF

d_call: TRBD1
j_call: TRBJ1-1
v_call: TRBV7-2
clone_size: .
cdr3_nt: TGTGCCAGCAGCCGTTTGGGGACAGGGAGGGGCACTGAAGCTTTCTTT
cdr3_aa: CASSRLGTGRGTEAFF

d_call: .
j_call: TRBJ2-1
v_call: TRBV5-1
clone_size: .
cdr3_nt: TGCGCCAGCAGCCAAGACAGGATTTCCTACAATGAGCAGTTCTTC
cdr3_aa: CASSQDRISYNEQFF

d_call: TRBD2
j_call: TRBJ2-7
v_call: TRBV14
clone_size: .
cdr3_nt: TGTGCCAGCAGCCAAGGGTATAGCACTAGCGAGAGCTACGAGCAGTACTTC
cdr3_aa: CASSQGYSTSESYEQYF

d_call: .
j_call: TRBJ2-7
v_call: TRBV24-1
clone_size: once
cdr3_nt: TGTGCCACCAGTGAGGGGGGACAGTCCTACGAGCAGTACTTC
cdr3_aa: CATSEGGQSYEQYF

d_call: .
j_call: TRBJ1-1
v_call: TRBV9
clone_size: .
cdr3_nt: TGTGCCAGCAGCTCCCCTCCCTCTCCCCCTGAAGCTTTCTTT
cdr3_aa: CASSSPPSPPEAFF

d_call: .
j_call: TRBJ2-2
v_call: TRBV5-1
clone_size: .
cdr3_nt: TGCGCCAGCAGCAAGGGGTTTAACACCGGGGAGCTGTTTTTT
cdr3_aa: CASSKGFNTGELFF

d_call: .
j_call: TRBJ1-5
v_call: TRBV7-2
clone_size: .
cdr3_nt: TGTGCCAGCAGCCTGGGGAGCACTCCCCAGCCCCAGCATTTT
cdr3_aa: CASSLGSTPQPQHF

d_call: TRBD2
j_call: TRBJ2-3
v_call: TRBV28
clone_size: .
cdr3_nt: TGTGCCAGCAGCCTAGCGGGAGGGCCCCGGGATACGCAGTATTTT
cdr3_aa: CASSLAGGPRDTQYF

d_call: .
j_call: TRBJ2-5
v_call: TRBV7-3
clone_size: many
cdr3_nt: TGTGCCAGCAGCTTAGACGGGTTAGGGACCCAGTACTTC
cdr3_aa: CASSLDGLGTQYF

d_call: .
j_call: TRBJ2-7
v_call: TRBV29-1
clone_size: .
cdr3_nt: TGCAGCGTTGAAGTGGCAGGCTACTCCTACGAGCAGTACTTC
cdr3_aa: CSVEVAGYSYEQYF

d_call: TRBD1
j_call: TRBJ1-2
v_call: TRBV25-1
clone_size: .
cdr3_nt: TGTGCCAGCAGTGACGACAGGGTGGTTGGCTACACCTTC
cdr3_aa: CASSDDRVVGYTF

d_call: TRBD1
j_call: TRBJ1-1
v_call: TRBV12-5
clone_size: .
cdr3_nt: TGTGCTAGTGGGTTACAGGGGGCAGGCACTGAAGCTTTCTTT
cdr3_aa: CASGLQGAGTEAFF

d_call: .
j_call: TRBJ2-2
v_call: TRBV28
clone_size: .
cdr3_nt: TGTGCCAGCACCGACACTGTGGGGCGTACCGGGGAGCTGTTTTTT
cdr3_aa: CASTDTVGRTGELFF

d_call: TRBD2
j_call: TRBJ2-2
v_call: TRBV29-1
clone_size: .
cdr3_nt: TGCAGTGGGATAGCGGGGGGGCGTCTCACCGGGGAGCTGTTTTTT
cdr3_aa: CSGIAGGRLTGELFF

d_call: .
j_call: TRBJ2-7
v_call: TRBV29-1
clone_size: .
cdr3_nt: TGCAGCATCAGGAGGGGGACTACAACCTACGAGCAGTACTTC
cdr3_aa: CSIRRGTTTYEQYF

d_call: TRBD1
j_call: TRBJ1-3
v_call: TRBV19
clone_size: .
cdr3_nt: TGTGCCAGTTGGGACAGGGGATCTGGAAACACCATATATTTT
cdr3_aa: CASWDRGSGNTIYF

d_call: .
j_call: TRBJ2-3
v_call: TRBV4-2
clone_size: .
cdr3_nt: TGTGCCAGCAGCCACTCCCAGGGTGGGGGCACAGATACGCAGTATTTT
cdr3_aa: CASSHSQGGGTDTQYF

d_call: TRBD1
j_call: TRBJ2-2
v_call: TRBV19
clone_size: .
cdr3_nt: TGTGCCAGTAGTATATTTACAGGGGGCGGCGGGGAGCTGTTTTTT
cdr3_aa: CASSIFTGGGGELFF

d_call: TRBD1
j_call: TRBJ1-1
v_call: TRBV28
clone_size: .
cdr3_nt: TGTGCCATCAAGACAGGGGTGAACACTGAAGCTTTCTTT
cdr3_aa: CAIKTGVNTEAFF

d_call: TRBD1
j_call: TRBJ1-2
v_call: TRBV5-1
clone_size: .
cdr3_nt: TGCGCCAGCAGCTGGACAGGGGGCGAGGTTGCCTATGGCTACACCTTC
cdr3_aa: CASSWTGGEVAYGYTF

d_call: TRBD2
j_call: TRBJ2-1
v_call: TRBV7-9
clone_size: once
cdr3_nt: TGTGCCAGCAGCTTGCTGATAGCGGGAGAGAATGAGCAGTTCTTC
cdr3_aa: CASSLLIAGENEQFF

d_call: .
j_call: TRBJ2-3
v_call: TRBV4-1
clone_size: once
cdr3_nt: TGCGCCAGCAGCCTCAGGGACACATTTAGCACAGATACGCAGTATTTT
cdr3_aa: CASSLRDTFSTDTQYF

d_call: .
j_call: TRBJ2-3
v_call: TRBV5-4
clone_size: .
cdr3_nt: TGTGCCAGCAGCTCCGGGACTAGCACAGATACGCAGTATTTT
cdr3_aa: CASSSGTSTDTQYF

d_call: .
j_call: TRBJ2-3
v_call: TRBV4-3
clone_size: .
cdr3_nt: TGCGCCAGCAGCCAAGATAGGGACTGGCAGGATACGCAGTATTTT
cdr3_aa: CASSQDRDWQDTQYF

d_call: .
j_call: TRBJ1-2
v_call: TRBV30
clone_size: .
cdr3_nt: TGTGCCTGGAGTGTACTTTTATCCTATGGCTACACCTTC
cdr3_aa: CAWSVLLSYGYTF

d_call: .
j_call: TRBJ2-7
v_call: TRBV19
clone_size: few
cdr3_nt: TGTGCCAGTAGTATAACCGGGACACTCAACGAGCAGTACTTC
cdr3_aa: CASSITGTLNEQYF

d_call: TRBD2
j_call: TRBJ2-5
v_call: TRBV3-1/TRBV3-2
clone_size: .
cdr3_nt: TGTGCCAGCAGCCAAGGTCCAGCGGGGGGTGTGACCCAGTACTTC
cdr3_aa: CASSQGPAGGVTQYF

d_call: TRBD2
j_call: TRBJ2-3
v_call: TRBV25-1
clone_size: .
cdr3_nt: TGTGCCAGCAGCCAGAAGCGGGAGGGCCCAGATACGCAGTATTTT
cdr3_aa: CASSQKREGPDTQYF